This TCR beta chain was retrieved from a study of T cell repertoires in cytomegalovirus infection. The V gene lost 1 base and the J gene lost 2 bases, with 8 bases spanning the gap. The length of the CDR3 is 15 residues. Germline V gene lookup returns CDR1 SGHTA and CDR2 FQGNSA. This clonotype was observed at least ten times. TCRdb used MiXCR to reprocess the reads, holding one entry per CDR3 protein. The data contain approximately 170,000 distinct CDR3 sequences, 13% to 15% of them singletons. Sequences were obtained from PBMCs. This TCR came from a human donor in good health (CMV status not recorded). Some clones in this sample may be carry-over from other donors' samples. The rearrangement links TRBV7-2 to TRBJ2-2; no reliable D call. The CDR3 DNA reads TGTGCCAGCAGCTTAGATCACAGCAACACCGGGGAGCTGTTTTTT. Translated, it gives CASSLDHSNTGELFF.